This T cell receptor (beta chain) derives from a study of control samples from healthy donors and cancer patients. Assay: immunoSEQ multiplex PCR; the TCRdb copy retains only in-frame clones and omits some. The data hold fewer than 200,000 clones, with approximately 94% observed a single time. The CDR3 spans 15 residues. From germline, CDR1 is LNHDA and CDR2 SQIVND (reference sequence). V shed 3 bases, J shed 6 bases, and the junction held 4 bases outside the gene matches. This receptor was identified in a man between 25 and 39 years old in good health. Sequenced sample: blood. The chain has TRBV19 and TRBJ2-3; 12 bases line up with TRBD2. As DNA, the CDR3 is TGTGCCAGTAGTATTCTAGCGGGGGGGAGGGATACGCAGTATTTT. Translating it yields CASSILAGGRDTQYF.